These 13 T cell receptor beta chains were sequenced from one sample in a study of blood T cells in healthy people across ages. Together with a sample-barcoded 5' primer, a J-beta primer mix was included in a second PCR lasting about 6 to 12 cycles. TCRdb processed the 5' RACE reads anew with MiXCR; each CDR3 protein has one entry. Of approximately 690,000 distinct CDR3 sequences listed, about 43% are singletons. The sample consisted of blood. These receptors all stem from a man older than 75 in good health.

The V gene is TRBV5-4, the J gene TRBJ1-2, with D possibly being TRBD1 (6 bases). Trimming took off 2 bases at V and 6 bases at J, with 14 bases between the two ends. The CDR3 is 14 residues long. Germline assignment: CDR1 SGHNT and CDR2 YYREEE (reference sequence). The chain's CDR3 is CASSFRGGSDGYTF. The CDR3 DNA reads as TGTGCCAGCAGCTTCCGAGGGGGGTCGGATGGCTACACCTTC. The entire variable domain, with the rest obtained from reference TRBV5-4 and TRBJ1-2, is as follows: ETGVTQSPTHLIKTRGQQVTLRCSSQSGHNTVSWYQQALGQGPQFIFQYYREEENGRGNFPPRFSGLQFPNYSSELNVNALELDDSALYLCASSFRGGSDGYTFGSGTRLTVV.

This clonotype was seen more than once but under ten times. The chain recombines TRBV4-3 with TRBJ2-5, with TRBD1 as a possible D gene (7 bases). The CDR3 is 15 residues long. V was pared by 3 bases and J by 3 bases, with 14 bases between. The germline V gene encodes CDR1 LGHNA and CDR2 YSLEER. CDR3 coding DNA: TGCGCCAGCAGCCACTCGGACAGGAGGGAAGAGACCCAGTACTTC. It is translated as CASSHSDRREETQYF.

The chain combines TRBV30 with TRBJ2-1, with 10 bases matching TRBD1. The DNA end is more similar to TRBJ2-7, so the J call may be wrong. The CDR3 is 14 amino acids. From germline, CDR1 is GTSNPN and CDR2 SVGIG (reference sequence). CDR3 sequence (DNA): TGTGCCTGGAGGACAGGGGGCTTGTACAATGAGCAGTACTTC. This encodes CAWRTGGLYNEQYF.

This clonotype turned up a few times. The chain recombines TRBV21-1 with TRBJ2-1; no check of the table's D call, TRBD2, against the DNA was made. TRBV21-1 is described as a pseudogene. CDR3 length equals 16 residues. CDR3 sequence: CASSNFPSGVYNEQFF. For the CDR3, the DNA is TGTGCCAGCAGCAACTTCCCTAGCGGAGTCTACAATGAGCAGTTCTTC.

This clonotype was counted between two and nine times. The J gene is TRBJ2-2, the V gene TRBV29-1; TRBD2 agrees at 12 bases. The CDR3 is made up of 16 amino acids. Germline CDR1 SQVTM, CDR2 ANQGSEA. V shed 4 bases, J shed 7 bases, and the junction held 10 bases outside the gene matches. The CDR3, as DNA: TGCAGCGTTGGGGGTCTAGCGGGAGGGCCACTCGGGGAGCTGTTTTTT. Encoded protein: CSVGGLAGGPLGELFF.

This chain uses TRBV6-2 or TRBV6-3 with TRBJ1-1; D uncertain. CDR3 length equals 13 residues. Per the germline V gene, CDR1 is MNHEY and CDR2 is SVGEGT. Trimming left V 0 bases short and J 7 bases short, with 9 bases between. The DNA of the CDR3 is TGTGCCAGCAGTTACTCCTCCGGACTTGAAGCTTTCTTT. Protein: CASSYSSGLEAFF.

This clonotype was seen ten or more times. V is TRBV6-5 and J is TRBJ1-2; D is perhaps TRBD1 (6 bases). Trimming removed 6 bases from V and 5 bases from J, with 16 bases in between. This CDR3 has 14 residues. Per germline, CDR1 MNHEY and CDR2 SVGAGI. CDR3 nucleotide sequence: TGTGCCAGCAGAGAGAGGACAGTGCCTTATGGCTACACCTTC. It yields the protein CASRERTVPYGYTF.

J is TRBJ1-2 and V is TRBV30, with 7 nucleotides matching TRBD1. The CDR3 spans 15 residues. After removal of 0 bases from V and 5 bases from J, the junction contained 9 bases not matched to a gene. Germline CDR1 reads GTSNPN; CDR2 reads SVGIG (reference sequence). The CDR3: CAWSVGGPGGYGYTF. The CDR3 DNA reads TGTGCCTGGAGTGTTGGGGGCCCAGGGGGATATGGCTACACCTTC.

This clonotype has more than one count but fewer than ten. J is TRBJ1-1 and V is TRBV10-2, with D tentatively TRBD1 (6 bases). The CDR3 is made up of 14 amino acids. V gave up 2 bases and J gave up 4 bases, with 11 bases separating them. CDR1 is WSHSY, CDR2 SAAADI, per germline. CDR3 region: CASSERTEGTEAFF. CDR3 DNA sequence: TGCGCCAGCAGTGAGAGGACAGAGGGCACTGAAGCTTTCTTT.

This clonotype was seen at least ten times. The chain carries TRBV29-1 and TRBJ2-3; D remains ambiguous. The length of the CDR3 is 13 residues. Trimming left V 0 bases short and J 5 bases short, with 9 bases between. Germline V CDR1 and CDR2: SQVTM, ANQGSEA. This CDR3 reads CSVEDSPGDTQYF. CDR3 nucleotide sequence: TGCAGCGTTGAAGACTCCCCTGGAGATACGCAGTATTTT.

The chain combines TRBV28 with TRBJ2-5, with 7 bases aligning to TRBD2. The V gene's germline CDR1 is MDHEN and CDR2 SYDVKM. V gave up 7 bases and J gave up 0 bases; unmatched junction bases: 8. The CDR3 contains 15 residues. For the CDR3, the DNA is TGTGCCAGCACCTCATGGGGGGGGTACCAAGAGACCCAGTACTTC. It encodes CASTSWGGYQETQYF.

The chain carries TRBV20-1 and TRBJ1-2; D gene unclear. The CDR3 covers 14 residues. Germline V gene lookup returns CDR1 DFQATT and CDR2 SNEGSKA (reference sequence). Trimming shortened V by 1 base and J by 4 bases, and 13 bases separated the two germline ends. CDR3 region: CSARANPPIYGYTF. CDR3 bases: TGCAGTGCTAGAGCGAACCCCCCGATCTATGGCTACACCTTC.

The CDR3 region has the DNA TGTGCCATCAGTAGGGAGGGCCAGAACACTGAAGCTTTCTTT. This gives the protein CAISREGQNTEAFF. This chain links TRBV10-3 with TRBJ1-1; D remains ambiguous. Trimming pared 5 bases from V and 1 base from J, leaving 11 bases between. From germline, CDR1 is ENHRY and CDR2 SYGVKD. This CDR3 is built from 14 residues.